A selection of T cell receptor beta chains follows, all from one sample in a study of blood T cells in healthy people across ages. TCRdb processed the 5' RACE reads anew with MiXCR; each CDR3 protein has one entry. The sample consists of about 760,000 distinct CDR3 sequences, about 61% of them appearing once. Material: blood. The receptors come from a middle-aged man in good health. Each CDR3 is given with its conserved first and last residue. D genes are given only for firm matches. Clone size is stated in some rows and not others, as once, few, many or a class when expanded.

clone_size: -
j_call: TRBJ2-5
d_call: -
v_call: TRBV4-2
cdr3_nt: TGTGCCAGCAGCCAACTCGCGCTTCAAAACCGGGCCCCTGGAGAGACCCAGTACTTC
cdr3_aa: CASSQLALQNRAPGETQYF

clone_size: -
j_call: TRBJ2-3
d_call: -
v_call: TRBV5-1
cdr3_nt: TGCGCCAGCAGCTTGGATCCATCTAGCACAGATACGCAGTATTTT
cdr3_aa: CASSLDPSSTDTQYF

clone_size: -
j_call: TRBJ2-7
d_call: -
v_call: TRBV28
cdr3_nt: TGTGCCAGCACCCCGCTTTCGGGCTTCGACGAGCAGTACTTC
cdr3_aa: CASTPLSGFDEQYF

clone_size: -
j_call: TRBJ2-1
d_call: TRBD2
v_call: TRBV7-6
cdr3_nt: TGTGCCAGCAGACAACTAGCGGGGTCCTACAATGAGCAGTTCTTC
cdr3_aa: CASRQLAGSYNEQFF

clone_size: -
j_call: TRBJ2-1
d_call: -
v_call: TRBV20-1
cdr3_nt: TGCAGTGCTAGACCGGCGGGCAGACAAGAGACCCAGTTCTTC
cdr3_aa: CSARPAGRQETQFF

clone_size: -
j_call: TRBJ2-7
d_call: -
v_call: TRBV4-1
cdr3_nt: TGCGCCAGCAGCCAAGATGGGGACGCCGCCTACGAGCAGTACTTC
cdr3_aa: CASSQDGDAAYEQYF

clone_size: -
j_call: TRBJ2-3
d_call: -
v_call: TRBV9
cdr3_nt: TGTGCCAGCACCCTTGAGGGGGGGCGCACAGATACGCAGTATTTT
cdr3_aa: CASTLEGGRTDTQYF

clone_size: once
j_call: TRBJ2-6
d_call: -
v_call: TRBV15
cdr3_nt: TGTGCCACCAGCAGAGGAAGGGGCTCTGGGGCCAACGTCCTGACTTTC
cdr3_aa: CATSRGRGSGANVLTF

clone_size: -
j_call: TRBJ2-3
d_call: -
v_call: TRBV25-1
cdr3_nt: TGTGCCAGCAGTGGAGTAATAGATACGCAGTATTTT
cdr3_aa: CASSGVIDTQYF

clone_size: -
j_call: TRBJ2-7
d_call: -
v_call: TRBV7-9
cdr3_nt: TGTGCCAGCAGCTTAGCCACAAACTCCTACGAGCAGTACTTC
cdr3_aa: CASSLATNSYEQYF

clone_size: -
j_call: TRBJ2-1
d_call: TRBD2
v_call: TRBV24-1
cdr3_nt: TGTGCCACCAGTGATCAACTAGCGCCCGACCCGTTCTTC
cdr3_aa: CATSDQLAPDPFF

clone_size: -
j_call: TRBJ2-5
d_call: TRBD2
v_call: TRBV24-1
cdr3_nt: TGTGCCACCAGTGATTCCCCGGGACTAGCGGGAGGAGGAGAGACCCAGTACTTC
cdr3_aa: CATSDSPGLAGGGETQYF

clone_size: few
j_call: TRBJ1-4
d_call: -
v_call: TRBV11-3
cdr3_nt: TGTGCCAGCAGCCGGGGTGACAGGCGGACTAATGAAAAACTGTTTTTT
cdr3_aa: CASSRGDRRTNEKLFF

clone_size: -
j_call: TRBJ2-7
d_call: TRBD2
v_call: TRBV7-2
cdr3_nt: TGTGCCAGCAGCTCCCTGACTAGCGGGAGGGGGACCTCCTACGAGCAGTACTTC
cdr3_aa: CASSSLTSGRGTSYEQYF

clone_size: -
j_call: TRBJ2-3
d_call: TRBD1
v_call: TRBV6-5
cdr3_nt: TGTGCCAGCAGCTATGGACAGGAAAGCACAGATACGCAGTATTTT
cdr3_aa: CASSYGQESTDTQYF

clone_size: -
j_call: TRBJ2-1
d_call: TRBD2
v_call: TRBV29-1
cdr3_nt: TGCAGCGTTCTAGCGGGCCCAAGGGGTGAGCAGTTCTTC
cdr3_aa: CSVLAGPRGEQFF

clone_size: -
j_call: TRBJ2-7
d_call: -
v_call: TRBV15
cdr3_nt: TGTGCCACCAGCAAGACCTACGAGCAGTACTTC
cdr3_aa: CATSKTYEQYF

clone_size: once
j_call: TRBJ2-7
d_call: TRBD1
v_call: TRBV5-1
cdr3_nt: TGCGCCGGCAGCCTGGGACAGCTCGTAGGCAGCGAGCAGTACTTC
cdr3_aa: CAGSLGQLVGSEQYF

clone_size: few
j_call: TRBJ2-3
d_call: -
v_call: TRBV18
cdr3_nt: TGTGCCAGCTCACCACCGCTGACAGCCGGCCCACACACAGATACGCAGTATTTT
cdr3_aa: CASSPPLTAGPHTDTQYF

clone_size: -
j_call: TRBJ2-4
d_call: -
v_call: TRBV30
cdr3_nt: TGTGCCTGGAGTAGAGTTAGGGGAAACATTCAGTACTTC
cdr3_aa: CAWSRVRGNIQYF

clone_size: few
j_call: TRBJ2-7
d_call: -
v_call: TRBV12-3/TRBV12-4
cdr3_nt: TGTGCCAGCAGTTTCAAGGGCTCGATCTACGAGCAGTACTTC
cdr3_aa: CASSFKGSIYEQYF

clone_size: -
j_call: TRBJ1-2
d_call: -
v_call: TRBV5-1
cdr3_nt: TGCGCCAGCAGCTTGGCGTACCGACAGGACCCCCGCTCCTATGGCTACACCTTC
cdr3_aa: CASSLAYRQDPRSYGYTF

clone_size: few
j_call: TRBJ1-1
d_call: -
v_call: TRBV6-6
cdr3_nt: TGTGCCAGCAGTTACGCGGGAGGGAACACTGAAGCTTTCTTT
cdr3_aa: CASSYAGGNTEAFF

clone_size: -
j_call: TRBJ2-7
d_call: -
v_call: TRBV7-9
cdr3_nt: TGTGCCAGCAGCTTATACAGGGATTCCGAGCAGTACTTC
cdr3_aa: CASSLYRDSEQYF

clone_size: -
j_call: TRBJ2-5
d_call: -
v_call: TRBV28
cdr3_nt: TGTGCCAGCAGTCCCCGTTTATTTAAAGAGACCCAGTACTTC
cdr3_aa: CASSPRLFKETQYF